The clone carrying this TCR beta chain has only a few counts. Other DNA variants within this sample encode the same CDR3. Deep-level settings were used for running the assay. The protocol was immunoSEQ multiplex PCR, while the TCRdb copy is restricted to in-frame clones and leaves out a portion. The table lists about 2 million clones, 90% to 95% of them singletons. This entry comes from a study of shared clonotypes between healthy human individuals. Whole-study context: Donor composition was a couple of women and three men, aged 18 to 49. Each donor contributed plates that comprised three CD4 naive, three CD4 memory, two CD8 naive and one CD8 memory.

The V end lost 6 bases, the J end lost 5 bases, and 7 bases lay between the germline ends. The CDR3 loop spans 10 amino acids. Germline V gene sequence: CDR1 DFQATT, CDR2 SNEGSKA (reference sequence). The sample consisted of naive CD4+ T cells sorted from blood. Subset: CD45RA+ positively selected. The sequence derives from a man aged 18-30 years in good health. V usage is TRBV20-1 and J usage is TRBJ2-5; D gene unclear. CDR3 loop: CSAGRETQYF. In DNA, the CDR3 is TGCAGTGCCGGTCGGGAGACCCAGTACTTC.